What follows are 9 T cell receptor beta chains derived from one specimen sequenced in a study of ipilimumab plus nivolumab after autologous stem cell transplantation. This table comes from immunoSEQ multiplex PCR, and its TCRdb copy is limited to in-frame clones, with some not included. The repertoire holds about 47,000 clones, with about 88% as singletons. The sample consisted of PBMCs, taken in a trial of ipilimumab plus nivolumab as post-transplant consolidation. All receptors derive from a male donor with multiple myeloma.

The CDR3 region has the DNA TGTGCCAGCAGCGCCGGGACTAGCGTAAACTCCTACGAGCAGTACTTC. Protein sequence: CASSAGTSVNSYEQYF. The rearrangement uses TRBV5-6 and TRBJ2-7, with 10 bases identical to TRBD2. With 4 bases clipped from V and 0 bases from J, the junction kept 7 bases outside the gene matches. The V gene's germline CDR1 is SGHDT and CDR2 YYEEEE. CDR3 length equals 16 residues.

The chain couples TRBV5-1 to TRBJ1-1, with a possible D match to TRBD1 (5 bases). Trimming pared 4 bases from V and 4 bases from J, leaving 14 bases between. CDR1 SGHRS and CDR2 YFSETQ come from the germline V gene. The CDR3 is 14 amino acids. CDR3 amino acids: CASSVAGDITEAFF. DNA of the CDR3: TGCGCCAGCAGCGTGGCGGGGGATATCACTGAAGCTTTCTTT.

The chain employs TRBV7-8 and TRBJ2-2; 7 bases are a match to TRBD2. Germline V CDR1 and CDR2: SGHVS, FQNEAQ. The CDR3 runs 18 residues. V was clipped by 4 bases and J by 5 bases; unmatched bases: 16. The CDR3 is CASSSTRRGITRTGELFF. CDR3 DNA: TGTGCCAGCAGCTCCACTAGGCGGGGGATCACGAGGACCGGGGAGCTGTTTTTT.

This chain uses TRBV7-8 with TRBJ2-4; D remains ambiguous. The CDR3 loop spans 16 amino acids. V gave up 4 bases and J gave up 6 bases, with 19 bases separating them. Germline CDR1 and CDR2: SGHVS and FQNEAQ. The CDR3 DNA reads as TGTGCCAGCAGCTATGACTTTGTTGGCAGACTAAACATTCAGTACTTC. Its protein is CASSYDFVGRLNIQYF.

The V call is TRBV6-6, the J call TRBJ2-7; TRBD1 or TRBD2 may be the D gene (5 bases each). CDR3 length: 16 amino acids. Germline-derived CDR1 and CDR2 are MNHNY and SVGAGI (reference sequence). V lost 0 bases to trimming and J lost 4 bases, with 16 bases between them. The CDR3, as DNA: TGTGCCAGCAGTTACTCGAGAGGGGCGGAAGGTTACGAGCAGTACTTC. Protein: CASSYSRGAEGYEQYF.

The CDR3: CASSLTGNTGELFF. The CDR3 coding sequence is TGCGCCAGCAGCCTTACAGGGAACACCGGGGAGCTGTTTTTT. The chain links TRBV5-1 to TRBJ2-2; maybe TRBD1 (5 bases). Deletions cut 4 bases from V and 1 base from J, with 8 bases between. The germline gives CDR1 SGHRS, CDR2 YFSETQ. The CDR3 spans 14 residues.

V gene TRBV5-4 combines with J gene TRBJ2-7; D is possibly TRBD2 (7 bases). V gave up 2 bases and J gave up 4 bases, with 19 bases separating them. Germline assignment: CDR1 SGHNT and CDR2 YYREEE (reference sequence). CDR3 length equals 16 residues. In DNA form, the CDR3 reads TGTGCCAGCAGCTTCGGGGGTGCGGGGGCCCGGTACGAGCAGTACTTC. Translation gives CASSFGGAGARYEQYF. The variable domain in full, with the rest retrieved from reference TRBV5-4 and TRBJ2-7, is ETGVTQSPTHLIKTRGQQVTLRCSSQSGHNTVSWYQQALGQGPQFIFQYYREEENGRGNFPPRFSGLQFPNYSSELNVNALELDDSALYLCASSFGGAGARYEQYFGPGTRLTVT.

The chain employs TRBV19 and TRBJ1-2, with 7 nucleotides matching TRBD1. CDR1 and CDR2 from the germline V gene are LNHDA and SQIVND (reference sequence). V gave up 6 bases and J gave up 0 bases; unmatched junction bases: 7. This CDR3 is 15 amino acids long. Here the CDR3 DNA reads TGTGCCAGTAGGAAGGAGACAGGGTCTAACTATGGCTACACCTTC. This codes for CASRKETGSNYGYTF.

This clone appeared a single time. This chain links TRBV30 with TRBJ2-1, with D perhaps being TRBD1 or TRBD2 (6 bases each). V shed 0 bases and J shed 2 bases, with 8 bases lying between them. This CDR3 contains 14 residues. Germline loops: CDR1 GTSNPN, CDR2 SVGIG (reference sequence). This CDR3 is CAWSVGGTYNEQFF. CDR3 DNA sequence: TGTGCCTGGAGTGTAGGGGGGACCTACAATGAGCAGTTCTTC.